This T cell receptor (beta chain) came from a study of T cells in Graves' hyperthyroidism and ophthalmopathy. Points from the study as a whole: Ophthalmopathy was told apart from stable hyperthyroidism by a 13 V-J model. Ophthalmopathy got predicted by the model a median about six months before its onset. Appearing also in blood were most of the thyroid clonotypes expanded above 0.001.

It was uncontrolled infection, other autoimmune disease, pregnancy or lactation that excluded patients. Using RNA transcripts as the source, TCR beta CDR3 regions were amplified. HTBI primers were used for first-round RT-PCR of the TCR CDR3. TCRdb called the multiplex PCR reads again in MiXCR, with one record for every CDR3 protein. The table records 300,000 to 400,000 distinct CDR3 sequences, about 15% of them present only once. The J segment lost 1 base and the V segment lost 5 bases, leaving 6 bases of the junction unmatched. The CDR3 is 16 amino acids. This clonotype has a count of ten or more. Its target is not known.

The chain uses TRBV12-3 or TRBV12-4 and TRBJ2-5; TRBD2 agrees at 11 bases. The sequencing input was blood. This receptor was identified in an older woman with Graves' hyperthyroidism. CDR3: CASSGTGTSGQETQYF. CDR3 nucleotides: TGTGCCAGCAGTGGGACGGGGACTAGCGGCCAAGAGACCCAGTACTTC.